This TCR beta chain was identified during a study of cytomegalovirus exposure and HLA in healthy donors. Regarding the study as a whole: In vitro assays verified that a few CMV-associated chains recognized CMV antigens specifically. Presence/absence comparisons presumed near-even sequencing depth among donors.

Amplification used 60 Vbeta primers and 13 Jbeta primers. Authors' methods: An analysis that came later counted 80 million or so unique TCR beta chains, approximately 12 million shared. The data were produced by immunoSEQ multiplex PCR, yet TCRdb's version contains in-frame clones alone and is incomplete. The V and J calls and clone size are taken from that table; D and trimming were inferred from the DNA. Among some 150,000 clones listed, nearly 80% were seen once. The germline CDR1 and CDR2 sequences are SQVTM and ANQGSEA. Trimming took off 3 bases at V and 1 base at J, with 12 bases between the two ends. This CDR3 contains 14 residues. Those who donated were healthy bone marrow donors. A note on this clone: Its antigen is unknown.

Source material: PBMCs. The TCR sequence derives from a male donor in good health and CMV-seronegative. The J gene is TRBJ1-2, the V gene TRBV29-1; D is unresolved. The CDR3 nucleotides read TGCAGCGTTGATAATCCTCCCAGTAACTATGGCTACACCTTC. This codes for CSVDNPPSNYGYTF. The whole variable domain, filled in from reference TRBV29-1 and TRBJ1-2, reads SAVISQKPSRDICQRGTSLTIQCQVDSQVTMMFWYRQQPGQSLTLIATANQGSEATYESGFVIDKFPISRPNLTFSTLTVSNMSPEDSSIYLCSVDNPPSNYGYTFGSGTRLTVV.